This TCR beta chain was sequenced in a study of response to subunit inactivated influenza vaccine. Study observations and caveats: Each seasonal flu vaccination may recruit only limited new T cells, authors suggested.

CDR3 length equals 12 residues. CDR1 and CDR2 from the germline V gene are ENHRY and SYGVKD. V was shortened by 8 bases and J by 4 bases, with 12 bases between the two germline ends. TCRdb re-derived calls from the RT-PCR reads in MiXCR, one entry per CDR3 protein. The sample records roughly 670,000 distinct CDR3 sequences, 14% being singletons. As for this clonotype: The target antigen is unknown.

The sequence was collected from a man aged 50-60 years who received an inactivated influenza vaccine. The chain couples TRBV10-3 to TRBJ2-7; possible D gene TRBD1, 5 bases. The specimen was PBMCs from blood, collected about 14 days before vaccination. The CDR3 bases are TGTGCCATCTCTTCAGGGCGGTACGAGCAGTACTTC. Translation: CAISSGRYEQYF.